The T cell receptor beta chain described here comes from a study of CD8 T cells in ankylosing spondylitis. The TCR beta libraries were generated through quantitative 5'-RACE incorporating molecular barcodes. MiXCR, applied by TCRdb to the 5' RACE reads, yields one record per CDR3 protein. The top ten clones hold 3.5% of a sample with around 320,000 distinct CDR3 sequences, around 21% of them seen once. Study findings and constraints: Some of the motif variants had earlier been found in reactive arthritis patients' fluid and blood. Peripheral blood held disease-linked clones only at relatively low frequency, and these were CD8+. The study looked at matched synovial fluid samples from ankylosing spondylitis patients. Disease-linked clones were reported to be significantly enriched there.

On this clonotype: Its specificity is unknown.

There are 15 residues in the CDR3. Germline V gives CDR1 MNHEY, CDR2 SVGEGT. The ends were cut back, 5 bases at V and 6 bases at J, with 17 bases in the middle. Sequencing was performed on blood, either unsorted or a sorted T cell fraction (not recorded which). This TCR came from a female donor with ankylosing spondylitis or in good health (not recorded which). This chain connects TRBV6-2 or TRBV6-3 to TRBJ2-1, with D perhaps TRBD2 (6 bases). CDR3 nucleotide sequence: TGTGCCAGCAGTCCATTAGCGGTTATAGCCAATGAGCAGTTCTTC. Translation gives CASSPLAVIANEQFF.